A selection of T cell receptor beta chains follows, all from one sample in a study of PD-1 blockade in classical Hodgkin lymphoma. Profiled with immunoSEQ multiplex PCR; TCRdb holds only in-frame clones, not every one. The top ten clones hold about 12% of a sample with just under 100,000 clones, around four fifths of them seen once. The source material was peripheral blood mononuclear cells (PBMCs), sampled at baseline. Receptors originate from a human donor with classical Hodgkin lymphoma. The CDR3 runs from the conserved cysteine through the conserved F or W. Fields, in order: D gene, V gene, clone size, J gene, CDR3 DNA, CDR3 protein. The D gene is left open where the match is weak. Size values are once, few and many counts, or a class for expanded clones, and some rows have none.

D: TRBD1
V: TRBV6-1
size: .
J: TRBJ2-7
DNA: TGTGCCAGCAGACGAGACAGGGTAGGCGAGCAGTACTTC
CDR3: CASRRDRVGEQYF

D: TRBD2
V: TRBV4-3
size: few
J: TRBJ2-1
DNA: TGCGCCAGCAGCCAAGCGGCGGGAGCGTCCTACAATGAGCAGTTCTTC
CDR3: CASSQAAGASYNEQFF

D: .
V: TRBV6-1
size: few
J: TRBJ2-7
DNA: TGTGCCAGCAGTTGGGGCTACGAGCAGTACTTC
CDR3: CASSWGYEQYF

D: TRBD1
V: TRBV7-9
size: .
J: TRBJ2-7
DNA: TGTGCCAGCAGCCCGTATACCGGGACAGGGGGCGGCGAGCAGTACTTC
CDR3: CASSPYTGTGGGEQYF

D: .
V: TRBV27
size: .
J: TRBJ2-7
DNA: TGTGCCAGCAGTTCCCACCGTGGTAGCTCAAGAGCCTCCTACGAGCAGTACTTC
CDR3: CASSSHRGSSRASYEQYF

D: .
V: TRBV14
size: .
J: TRBJ2-3
DNA: TGTGCCAGCAGCCAATTTAGCGGAGCCCGCACAGATACGCAGTATTTT
CDR3: CASSQFSGARTDTQYF

D: .
V: TRBV7-8
size: .
J: TRBJ1-1
DNA: TGTGCCAGCAGTACAGAACCAATGAACACTGAAGCTTTCTTT
CDR3: CASSTEPMNTEAFF

D: .
V: TRBV6-5
size: once
J: TRBJ2-2
DNA: TGTGCCAGCAGTACCCCCCCTAACACCGGGGAGCTGTTTTTT
CDR3: CASSTPPNTGELFF

D: TRBD1
V: TRBV7-2
size: .
J: TRBJ2-5
DNA: TGTGCCAGCAGCTCCCCCGGGACAGGGGAAGAGACCCAGTACTTC
CDR3: CASSSPGTGEETQYF

D: .
V: TRBV11-3
size: .
J: TRBJ1-1
DNA: TGTGCCAGCAGCTTGTCCCAAGGGGCTGAAGCTTTCTTT
CDR3: CASSLSQGAEAFF

D: TRBD2
V: TRBV11-2
size: .
J: TRBJ2-1
DNA: TGTGCCAGCAGCTTAGGACCCCCGAGCGGGACCCCAGGGGAGCAGTTCTTC
CDR3: CASSLGPPSGTPGEQFF

D: TRBD1
V: TRBV11-1
size: .
J: TRBJ1-2
DNA: TGTGCCAGCAGCCCAACAGGGGGCCGGGATGGCTACACCTTC
CDR3: CASSPTGGRDGYTF

D: TRBD1
V: TRBV19
size: .
J: TRBJ2-5
DNA: TGTGCCAGTAGTTGGACAGGAGGAGAAGAGACCCAGTACTTC
CDR3: CASSWTGGEETQYF

D: TRBD1
V: TRBV5-1
size: .
J: TRBJ1-1
DNA: TGCGCCAGCAGCCTATCCGGGACAGAGAACACTGAAGCTTTCTTT
CDR3: CASSLSGTENTEAFF

D: TRBD2
V: TRBV11-2
size: .
J: TRBJ2-1
DNA: TGTGCCAGCAGCCTACTGCGGGGGAGGCGGTACAATGAGCAGTTCTTC
CDR3: CASSLLRGRRYNEQFF

D: .
V: TRBV7-8
size: once
J: TRBJ2-7
DNA: TGTGCCAGCAGCTTAAGGACGGGGAGCTCCTACGAGCAGTACTTC
CDR3: CASSLRTGSSYEQYF

D: .
V: TRBV29-1
size: .
J: TRBJ2-5
DNA: TGCAGCGTTGTTAGGGGAGAGACCCAGTACTTC
CDR3: CSVVRGETQYF

D: TRBD1
V: TRBV9
size: .
J: TRBJ1-5
DNA: TGTGCCAGCAGCGCTGCCGGGACAGACAATCAGCCCCAGCATTTT
CDR3: CASSAAGTDNQPQHF

D: .
V: TRBV6-6
size: .
J: TRBJ2-7
DNA: TGTGCCAGCAGTTACTTTCGTCGCGGGGTGAAGTACGAGCAGTACTTC
CDR3: CASSYFRRGVKYEQYF

D: .
V: TRBV5-1
size: .
J: TRBJ2-3
DNA: TGCGCCAGCAGTTTCCCCAAGCAGGGGGGCGGCACAGATACGCAGTATTTT
CDR3: CASSFPKQGGGTDTQYF

D: TRBD1
V: TRBV28
size: .
J: TRBJ1-5
DNA: TGTGCCAGCAGTTTATGGGGGCGGGACAGTCAGCCCCAGCATTTT
CDR3: CASSLWGRDSQPQHF

D: .
V: TRBV6-1
size: .
J: TRBJ1-2
DNA: TGTGCCAGCAGTGAATGGGGGTCTTGGGGGAACTATGGCTACACCTTC
CDR3: CASSEWGSWGNYGYTF

D: .
V: TRBV10-3
size: .
J: TRBJ1-5
DNA: TGTGCCATCAGTGAAGAGCGGGAGAGCAATCAGCCCCAGCATTTT
CDR3: CAISEERESNQPQHF

D: TRBD2
V: TRBV7-2
size: .
J: TRBJ2-7
DNA: TGTGCCAGCAGCTTAGTGGGAGGGGCCACACTCTACGAGCAGTACTTC
CDR3: CASSLVGGATLYEQYF

D: .
V: TRBV19
size: .
J: TRBJ2-2
DNA: TGTGCCAGTAGTATTTTCGCTAGCGCGGTTTCCACCGGGGAGCTGTTTTTT
CDR3: CASSIFASAVSTGELFF

D: .
V: TRBV5-4
size: once
J: TRBJ2-1
DNA: TGTGCCAGCAGCACCTTAAACACTGCTAACTACAATGAGCAGTTCTTC
CDR3: CASSTLNTANYNEQFF

D: .
V: TRBV14
size: .
J: TRBJ2-2
DNA: TGTGCCAGCAGCCAACCGACGGCTGCGAACACCGGGGAGCTGTTTTTT
CDR3: CASSQPTAANTGELFF

D: .
V: TRBV5-1
size: .
J: TRBJ2-2
DNA: TGCGCCAGCAGCCCCGGGCAAGGGGGGACCCGGGAGCTGTTTTTT
CDR3: CASSPGQGGTRELFF

D: .
V: TRBV5-1
size: .
J: TRBJ1-2
DNA: TGCGCCAGCAGCGACCAAGGACCTAACTATGGCTACACCTTC
CDR3: CASSDQGPNYGYTF

D: .
V: TRBV25-1
size: .
J: TRBJ1-2
DNA: TGTGCCAGCAGTGGCGAACTGGGGTACTATGGCTACACCTTC
CDR3: CASSGELGYYGYTF

D: TRBD1
V: TRBV19
size: .
J: TRBJ2-3
DNA: TGTGCCAGCGAGGACAGGGGGACGTCAGATACGCAGTATTTT
CDR3: CASEDRGTSDTQYF

D: .
V: TRBV10-3
size: .
J: TRBJ2-2
DNA: TGTGCCATCAGTCCGGGTCCCGGGGAGCTGTTTTTT
CDR3: CAISPGPGELFF

D: TRBD1
V: TRBV18
size: .
J: TRBJ2-3
DNA: TGTGCCAGCTCACCGGGGACAGGGGGCACAGATACGCAGTATTTT
CDR3: CASSPGTGGTDTQYF

D: .
V: TRBV10-3
size: .
J: TRBJ2-1
DNA: TGTGCCATCAGTGTTCTAGTTGGCAATGAGCAGTTCTTC
CDR3: CAISVLVGNEQFF

D: .
V: TRBV5-1
size: .
J: TRBJ2-5
DNA: TGCGCCAGCAGCTTGAAAACCCAAGAGACCCAGTACTTC
CDR3: CASSLKTQETQYF

D: TRBD2
V: TRBV5-4
size: .
J: TRBJ2-2
DNA: TGTGCCAGCAGCTATCTAGCGGGAAGGGTCGGGGAGCTGTTTTTT
CDR3: CASSYLAGRVGELFF

D: .
V: TRBV25-1
size: .
J: TRBJ1-1
DNA: TGTGCCAGCAGTAAGGCGGGGGCGGGGAACACTGAAGCTTTCTTT
CDR3: CASSKAGAGNTEAFF

D: .
V: TRBV7-8
size: .
J: TRBJ2-1
DNA: TGTGCCAGCAGCTTACTCTCCGGGTTTGTATATGATGAGCAGTTCTTC
CDR3: CASSLLSGFVYDEQFF

D: TRBD1
V: TRBV15
size: .
J: TRBJ1-5
DNA: TGTGCCACCAGCAGAGATCCCCGACAGGGGGCGGGACAGCCCCAGCATTTT
CDR3: CATSRDPRQGAGQPQHF

D: .
V: TRBV14
size: .
J: TRBJ1-3
DNA: TGTGCCAGCAGCGAGAGGGACCGATTCGGAAACACCATATATTTT
CDR3: CASSERDRFGNTIYF

D: TRBD2
V: TRBV6-4
size: .
J: TRBJ2-3
DNA: TGTGCCAGCAGGGGGACTAGCGGCACAGATACGCAGTATTTT
CDR3: CASRGTSGTDTQYF

D: .
V: TRBV4-3
size: .
J: TRBJ1-4
DNA: TGCGCCAGCAGCCAAGACTCAGGGACTGAAAAACTGTTTTTT
CDR3: CASSQDSGTEKLFF

D: .
V: TRBV5-4
size: few
J: TRBJ2-7
DNA: TGTGCCAGCAGCTTGGATTTAGCGCAAACCTACGAGCAGTACTTC
CDR3: CASSLDLAQTYEQYF

D: .
V: TRBV19
size: .
J: TRBJ1-2
DNA: TGTGCCAGTAACACAGGGCTTCCTAACTATGGCTACACCTTC
CDR3: CASNTGLPNYGYTF

D: TRBD1
V: TRBV5-6
size: .
J: TRBJ1-1
DNA: TGTGCCAGCAGCTTGCTAAGAGGCAGGGGGCTGAACACTGAAGCTTTCTTT
CDR3: CASSLLRGRGLNTEAFF

D: .
V: TRBV5-4
size: .
J: TRBJ2-7
DNA: TGTGCCAGCAGCCCGAAAACAGGAACCTCCTACGAGCAGTACTTC
CDR3: CASSPKTGTSYEQYF